One sample yielded the 24 T cell receptor delta chains listed below, sequenced in a study of Vδ1+ human thymocytes. The study's findings and limits: Thymic TRG and TRD repertoires appeared highly polyclonal, with Gaussian CDR3 length distributions.

RNA was extracted from the cells and then reverse transcribed. CDR3 amplicons came from multiplex PCR with pooled V-gene forward and constant-region reverse primers. TCRdb fed the multiplex PCR reads into CATT to redo clone calling. The profile shows around 23,000 delta-chain clones, approximately 7% of them singletons. Their specific antigens are unknown. The sample taken for sequencing was Vdelta1+ gamma-delta thymocytes from the thymus. Noted subset: FACS-sorted CD3+ TCRalphabeta- TCRVdelta1+ TCRVdelta2- thymocytes. The receptors derive from a girl in the first two years of life who had congenital heart surgery.

There are a few counts of this clone. The chain couples TRDV1 to TRDJ1; TRDD3 agrees at 8 bases. Germline-derived CDR1 and CDR2 are TSWWSYY and QGS. V lost 3 bases and J lost 0; bases outside the gene matches: 21. The CDR3 has 21 residues. CDR3 nucleotide sequence: TGTGCTCTTGGGGATTACGATTTCCATCTGTACTGGGGGTTGTACACCGATAAACTCATCTTT. Translating it yields CALGDYDFHLYWGLYTDKLIF.

The chain employs TRDV1 and TRDJ1; 9 bases map to TRDD2. The J gene is absent in TCRdb and was assigned here via DNA matching to germline. There are 22 residues in the CDR3. Germline-derived CDR1 and CDR2 are TSWWSYY and QGS. V lost 1 base to trimming and J lost 0 bases; unmatched junction nucleotides: 21. The CDR3 loop reads CALGEHPSYRRIRGLYTDKLIF. Written as DNA, the CDR3 is TGTGCTCTTGGGGAACATCCTTCCTACAGGCGGATACGGGGTTTGTACACCGATAAACTCATCTTT.

The gene calls are TRDV1 and TRDJ1; 7 nucleotides line up with TRDD3. The V and J ends lost 5 bases and 3 bases, in that order; junction bases with no gene match: 12. Germline CDR1 reads TSWWSYY; CDR2 reads QGS. The CDR3 is 16 amino acids. In nucleotides, the CDR3 is TGTGCTCTTGGGAACCTAAGGGGACTGGGGTCCGATAAACTCATCTTT. It yields the protein CALGNLRGLGSDKLIF.

The chain employs TRDV1 and TRDJ1; the match to TRDD3 covers 7 bases. Germline CDR1 reads TSWWSYY; CDR2 reads QGS. V lost 4 bases and J lost 3; bases outside the gene matches: 11. There are 16 residues in the CDR3. CDR3 nucleotides: TGTGCTCTTGGGGCGACAGGATGGGGGAGATCCGATAAACTCATCTTT. Protein: CALGATGWGRSDKLIF.

This clone was seen a handful of times. The V gene is TRDV1, the J gene TRDJ1; the match to TRDD3 covers 7 bases. CDR3 length: 16 residues. J was trimmed by 5 bases and V by 7 bases; bases with no gene match: 16. The germline V gene has CDR1 TSWWSYY and CDR2 QGS. The CDR3 region has the DNA TGTGCTCTTGATCAGTTCCAACTGGGGATGGGAGATAAACTCATCTTT. This gives the protein CALDQFQLGMGDKLIF.

The chain joins TRDV1 to TRDJ1; D call uncertain. V gave up 3 bases and J gave up 0 bases, with 17 bases separating them. The CDR3 has 17 residues. In germline, CDR1 is TSWWSYY, CDR2 QGS. The CDR3 reads CALGDPGRLQYTDKLIF. DNA of the CDR3: TGTGCTCTTGGGGATCCCGGGCGACTACAGTACACCGATAAACTCATCTTT.

This clone was counted only a few times. The rearrangement links TRDV1 to TRDJ1; 11 bases are a match to TRDD3. Germline assignment: CDR1 TSWWSYY and CDR2 QGS. This CDR3 comprises 20 residues. V was clipped by 4 bases and J by 0 bases; unmatched bases: 16. The CDR3 nucleotides are TGTGCTCTTGGGGCTTTCCTTCCTTACTGGGGGATAGTGTACACCGATAAACTCATCTTT. It encodes CALGAFLPYWGIVYTDKLIF.

This clone was observed once. The V and J genes are TRDV1 and TRDJ1; D gene ambiguous. Here the J gene was assigned by germline matching of the DNA, as TCRdb has none. The CDR3 consists of 22 residues. The V gene lost 1 base and the J gene lost 5 bases, with 35 bases spanning the gap. Germline CDR1 TSWWSYY, CDR2 QGS. The CDR3 DNA follows: TGTGCTCTTGGGGAACCCTCCCCCGCACCAACCTTTTGGGACATCGGGCCAGATAAACTCATCTTT. As protein: CALGEPSPAPTFWDIGPDKLIF.

The chain links TRDV1 to TRDJ1, with D maybe TRDD3 (5 bases). In germline, CDR1 is TSWWSYY, CDR2 QGS. The CDR3 runs 20 residues. Between the trimmed V and J ends, which lost 0 bases and 3 bases, there was a span of 26 bases. The CDR3 DNA sequence: TGTGCTCTTGGGGAACTAAACCGCTACCGTGGCGCGGGGAGGGCCGATAAACTCATCTTT. As protein: CALGELNRYRGAGRADKLIF.

The chain joins TRDV1 to TRDJ1; D may match TRDD1 or TRDD3 (5 bases each). CDR3 length equals 15 residues. V was cut by 3 bases and J by 4 bases, with 15 bases left in between. Germline V gives CDR1 TSWWSYY, CDR2 QGS. In nucleotides, the CDR3 is TGTGCTCTTGGGGAGCAAATACTGGACGGCGATAAACTCATCTTT. Protein: CALGEQILDGDKLIF.

The count of this clone is one. No call was made for the V gene; the J gene is TRDJ1; whether TRDD3, the table's D call, matches the DNA was not checked. This CDR3 contains 24 residues. CDR3 nucleotide sequence: TGTGCTCTTGGGAAAAGCGGTATCGGTCAAACTACGGGGGGTGGGGGACTTTACACCGATAAACTCATCTTT. This translates into CALGKSGIGQTTGGGGLYTDKLIF.

V usage is TRDV1 and J usage is TRDJ1; TRDD3 aligns across 9 bases. The V segment lost 4 bases and the J segment 0 bases; nucleotides outside the gene matches: 12. CDR1 and CDR2 from the germline V gene are TSWWSYY and QGS. The CDR3 spans 18 residues. DNA of the CDR3: TGTGCTCTTGGGGGCCTAATCACTGGGGGAGCCTACACCGATAAACTCATCTTT. Translated: CALGGLITGGAYTDKLIF.

No V gene was called, and the J gene is TRDJ1; the table's D call TRDD2 went unverified against the DNA. The CDR3 is 15 residues long. The CDR3 protein is CALGDLPTPTDKLIF. DNA of the CDR3: TGTGCTCTTGGGGACCTTCCTACCCCTACCGATAAACTCATCTTC.

The table lists this clone with a few counts. The V gene is TRDV1, the J gene TRDJ1; D might be TRDD3 (5 bases). Germline V gives CDR1 TSWWSYY, CDR2 QGS. CDR3 length: 16 residues. The V and J ends lost 1 base and 2 bases respectively, with 14 bases between them. The CDR3 here is CALGERVRLGTDKLIF. The DNA of the CDR3 is TGTGCTCTTGGGGAACGAGTAAGGTTGGGGACCGATAAACTCATCTTT.

V is TRDV1 and J is TRDJ1, with TRDD3 matching 10 bases. Germline V gene data show CDR1 as TSWWSYY and CDR2 as QGS. J gave up 3 bases and V 4 bases, and 35 bases lay outside the gene matches. The CDR3 runs 25 residues. CDR3 coding DNA: TGTGCTCTTGGGGGAAAGGGGGACTTCCTACAAACACTGGGGGATCTCCCCCTAGGCGCCGATAAACTCATCTTT. This translates into CALGGKGDFLQTLGDLPLGADKLIF.

The J gene was recorded as TRDJ1; no V gene was called; the table's D gene call, TRDD3, was not cross checked with the DNA. CDR3 length equals 23 residues. CDR3 in DNA: TGTGCTCTTTGTCCCCCTTCTCCTACGTACTGGGGGACCAACCGCCACGACACCGATAAACTCATCTTT. It codes for CALCPPSPTYWGTNRHDTDKLIF.

This clone came up a few times. V is TRDV1 and J is TRDJ1; TRDD3 aligns across 11 bases. Germline CDR1 is TSWWSYY and CDR2 is QGS. V lost 3 bases to trimming and J lost 2 bases; unmatched junction nucleotides: 23. The CDR3 sequence is 22 residues long. The DNA for the CDR3 is TGTGCTCTTGGGGATCGAACAGGTGTCTTCACGTACTGGGGGATAAATACCGATAAACTCATCTTT. Its translation: CALGDRTGVFTYWGINTDKLIF.

V usage is TRDV1 and J usage is TRDJ1; D might be TRDD3 (6 bases). Deletions cut 1 base from V and 0 bases from J, with 45 bases between. CDR1 is TSWWSYY, CDR2 QGS, per germline. The length of the CDR3 is 27 residues. CDR3 nucleotide sequence: TGTGCTCTTGGGGAACCCCACCCCCCTGTACTGGGTGGTGGATCAGTATCCATGCCCCGGTACACCGATAAACTCATCTTT. This codes for CALGEPHPPVLGGGSVSMPRYTDKLIF.

The count of this clone is one. The J gene was identified as TRDJ1, and no V gene was called. The CDR3 is 11 residues long. CDR3 residues: CALGGRLKLIF. DNA of the CDR3: TGTGCTCTTGGGGGAAGGTTGAAACTCATCTTT.

Here the J gene is TRDJ1 and the V gene is not called. The CDR3 runs 15 residues. The CDR3, as DNA: TGTGCTCTAAACCCTTTTGCGGCCCACACCGATAAACTCATCTTT. Its translation is CALNPFAAHTDKLIF.

This clone was counted only a few times. The chain links TRDV1 to TRDJ1; D is uncertain. This CDR3 is 15 amino acids long. Trimming left V 4 bases short and J 0 bases short, with 12 bases between. The germline V gene encodes CDR1 TSWWSYY and CDR2 QGS. CDR3 sequence: CALGGTPSYTDKLIF. Written as DNA, the CDR3 is TGTGCTCTTGGGGGAACTCCATCGTACACCGATAAACTCATCTTT.

This chain uses TRDV1 with TRDJ1; 8 bases align to TRDD3. CDR1 is TSWWSYY, CDR2 QGS, per germline. V lost 1 base, J lost 5 bases, and 6 bases stayed unmatched. The CDR3 length is 15 residues. The CDR3 DNA reads TGTGCTCTTGGGGAACGGCCCCACTGGGGGGATAAACTCATCTTT. The encoded protein is CALGERPHWGDKLIF.

J is TRDJ1 and V is TRDV1; no definite D call. CDR1 and CDR2 (germline): TSWWSYY, QGS. The CDR3 sequence is 17 residues long. V was cut by 0 bases and J by 2 bases, with 16 bases left in between. DNA of the CDR3: TGTGCTCTTGGGGAACTAGGACCCCTCACTGATACCGATAAACTCATCTTT. Translation: CALGELGPLTDTDKLIF.

There are a few counts of this clone. The chain couples TRDV1 to TRDJ1, with unresolved D. Germline V CDR1 and CDR2: TSWWSYY, QGS. Trimming pared 3 bases from V and 0 bases from J, leaving 26 bases between. This CDR3 spans 20 amino acids. The CDR3, as DNA: TGTGCTCTTGGGGACTCTTCGAGGGCGGCCCTTTTGACGTACACCGATAAACTCATCTTT. It translates to CALGDSSRAALLTYTDKLIF.